This T cell receptor (beta chain) emerged from a study of Graves' ophthalmopathy and Graves' hyperthyroidism (dated by TCRdb to the late 2010s). Notes on the research overall: Peripheral blood samples were taken at the time of initial diagnosis, before any treatment was given. The study used TCR beta repertoire signatures to distinguish Graves' ophthalmopathy from Graves' hyperthyroidism and to predict progression to ophthalmopathy. In total, 135 blood samples were TCR-sequenced: 40 to 45 ophthalmopathy, approximately 80 hyperthyroidism and some 17 hyperthyroidism-to-ophthalmopathy patients. To explore V-J signatures that distinguish ophthalmopathy from hyperthyroidism, a discovery set of about 99 patients was enrolled, made up of 40 to 45 with ophthalmopathy and 55 to 65 with stable hyperthyroidism. An independent validation cohort comprised about 20 hyperthyroidism patients and over 15 patients who later progressed from hyperthyroidism to ophthalmopathy. T-cell repertoires of thyroid tissue and blood were compared in about 6 hyperthyroidism patients. Once sampling was done, hyperthyroidism patients were given methimazole at a starting dose of 30 mg daily, while ophthalmopathy patients were given high-dose intravenous methylprednisolone. What the study reported, not specific to this receptor: Sample size was not predetermined statistically, and investigators were not blinded to group allocation. Most expanded thyroid clonotypes with a frequency above 0.001 also appeared in blood, which suggests that blood repertoires may reflect the immune response in the thyroid. In validation, the model predicted ophthalmopathy progression with about 71% sensitivity and around 72% specificity; some 13 predicted patients were CT-confirmed with GO in a median of around 6 months. Ophthalmopathy was separated from stable hyperthyroidism by the 13-signature model with roughly 87% sensitivity and less than 82% specificity in cross-validation and with 80%/75% in the test set.

From V the trimming removes 1 base and from J it removes 5 bases, while the gene matches leave 7 bases of the junction unaccounted for. Looking up the germline V gene yields CDR1 SNHLY and CDR2 FYNNEI. Spanning cysteine to phenylalanine, the CDR3 consists of 16 amino acids. CDR3 DNA is the only sequence kept; it has 48 bases, read in frame from the first base. TCR beta CDR3 regions were amplified from RNA transcripts for repertoire sequencing. The first round of RT-PCR was done with HTBI primers and the Qiagen OneStep RT-PCR kit, and was followed by a second round of multiplex PCR, then size selection and purification. The libraries underwent paired-end sequencing with 100 bp reads on an Illumina HiSeq2000. The source study handled its data this way. Reads were processed with SOAPnuke, discarding reads with adapters, uncalled bases, mean Phred below 15, or no exact constant-primer or identifier match. COPE v1.2.5 was used to merge high-quality paired reads. Each unique nucleotide sequence was treated as a clonotype, and MiTCR v1.1 was used to align the clonotypes to the IMGT TRB V, D and J references. The analysis was limited to V-J combinations with a frequency above 0.0001, which together covered about 99% of repertoires. For each V-J combination, a TCR clonal expansion and chaos score was defined as F50 clonal expansion divided by the chaos observed in the TCRdist matrix. Welch's t-statistics and random forest were used to reduce features to about a dozen V-J combinations, which were fed into a naive Bayes classifier. Thyroid-blood repertoire similarity was quantified with the Morisita-Horn index. The raw public reads went through TCRdb reprocessing: fastp at Q25, MiXCR clone calling, in-frame beta chains kept. Identical CDR3 protein sequences are pooled into one entry, listed with their most common genes and DNA. The V and J calls come from TCRdb's annotation, not from the publication. The sample table lists a few hundred thousand distinct CDR3 sequences, about 18% of them with a count of one. The leading ten clones occupy roughly 2.3% of the sample.

This clonotype occurred many times. What this receptor recognizes is not known. One base away there is no much larger clone; base qualities are not given. Hyperthyroidism was defined as stable when no progression to ophthalmopathy occurred within 18 months of follow-up. Hyperthyroidism patients were newly diagnosed, were aged 18 to 65 years, and had a disease duration under 2 months. Anyone with other autoimmune diseases, uncontrolled infections, pregnancy or lactation was excluded from the study. Diagnosis relied on clinical symptoms, serum thyroxine, TRAb, thyroid ultrasound and orbital computed tomography. Using Ficoll-Paque density gradient centrifugation, PBMCs were isolated from over 8.5 ml of fresh peripheral blood. Trizol reagent was used to extract the total RNA, and its quality was then checked on an Agilent 2100 Bioanalyzer.

What was sequenced was peripheral blood. This receptor was obtained from an adult woman with stable Graves' hyperthyroidism. This chain joins TRBV2 to TRBJ2-2; 7 junctional bases match TRBD2. The nucleotide sequence reads TGTGCCAGCAGTGAAGTCGGTGGCGGGAGTACCGGGGAGCTGTTTTTT. It encodes CASSEVGGGSTGELFF.